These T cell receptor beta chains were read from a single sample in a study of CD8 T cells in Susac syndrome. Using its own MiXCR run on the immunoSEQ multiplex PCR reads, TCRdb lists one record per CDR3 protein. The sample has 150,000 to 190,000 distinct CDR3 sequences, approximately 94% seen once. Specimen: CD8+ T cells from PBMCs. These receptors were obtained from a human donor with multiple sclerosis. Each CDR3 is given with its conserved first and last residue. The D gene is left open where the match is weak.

CASSEEGAAWAEKLFF	TGTGCCAGCAGTGAAGAGGGGGCGGCCTGGGCAGAAAAACTGTTTTTT	TRBD1	TRBV2	TRBJ1-4
CASRTRGAGSPLHF	TGTGCCAGCAGAACTCGAGGGGCAGGTTCACCCCTCCACTTT	.	TRBV5-6	TRBJ1-6
CSARGTGTGAYEQYF	TGCAGTGCTAGAGGGACCGGGACGGGAGCCTACGAGCAGTACTTC	.	TRBV20-1	TRBJ2-7
CATRTGHVSSETQYF	TGTGCCACCCGAACAGGGCACGTATCATCGGAGACCCAGTACTTC	.	TRBV2	TRBJ2-5
CAWKSTDTQYF	TGTGCCTGGAAAAGCACAGATACGCAGTATTTT	.	TRBV30	TRBJ2-3
CSAVAMGYTF	TGCAGTGCCGTCGCTATGGGCTACACCTTC	.	TRBV20-1	TRBJ1-2
CSATSSGGSPEQYF	TGCAGTGCTACATCTAGCGGGGGTTCACCCGAGCAGTACTTC	TRBD2	TRBV20-1	TRBJ2-7
CASSQSTGGKGGYTF	TGTGCCAGCAGCCAGTCGACAGGGGGGAAGGGTGGCTACACCTTC	TRBD1	TRBV4-2	TRBJ1-2
CSARDPADYKNIQYF	TGCAGTGCTAGAGACCCAGCGGATTACAAAAACATTCAGTACTTC	.	TRBV20-1	TRBJ2-4
CAWSGYHEQYF	TGTGCCTGGAGTGGCTACCACGAGCAGTACTTC	.	TRBV30	TRBJ2-7